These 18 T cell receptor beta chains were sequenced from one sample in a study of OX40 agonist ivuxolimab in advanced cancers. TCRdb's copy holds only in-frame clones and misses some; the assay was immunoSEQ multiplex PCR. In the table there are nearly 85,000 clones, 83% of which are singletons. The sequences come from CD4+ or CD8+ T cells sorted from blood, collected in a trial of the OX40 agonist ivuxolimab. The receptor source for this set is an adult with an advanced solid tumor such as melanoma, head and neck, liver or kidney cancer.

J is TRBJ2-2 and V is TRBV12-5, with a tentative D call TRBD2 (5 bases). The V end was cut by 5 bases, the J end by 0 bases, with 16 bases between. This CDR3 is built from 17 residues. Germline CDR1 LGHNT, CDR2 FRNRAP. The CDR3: CASGQTRGYANTGELFF. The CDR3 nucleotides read TGTGCTAGTGGTCAGACCCGGGGATACGCGAACACCGGGGAGCTGTTTTTT.

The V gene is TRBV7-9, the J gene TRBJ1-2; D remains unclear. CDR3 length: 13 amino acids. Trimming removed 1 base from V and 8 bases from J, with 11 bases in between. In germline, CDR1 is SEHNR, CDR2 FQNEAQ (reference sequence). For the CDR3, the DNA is TGTGCCAGCAGCTTAGAGGGAACGGAAGGCTACACCTTC. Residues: CASSLEGTEGYTF.

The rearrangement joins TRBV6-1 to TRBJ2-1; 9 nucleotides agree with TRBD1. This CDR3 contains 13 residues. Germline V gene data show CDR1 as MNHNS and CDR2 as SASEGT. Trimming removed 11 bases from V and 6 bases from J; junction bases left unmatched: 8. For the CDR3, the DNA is TGTGCCGGGGGACAGGGTCGGTCCAATGAGCAGTTCTTC. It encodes CAGGQGRSNEQFF.

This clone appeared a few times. The CDR3 loop is CASGPLMTGDQPQHF. CDR3 bases: TGTGCTAGTGGTCCCCTTATGACCGGGGATCAGCCCCAGCATTTT. The V and J genes are TRBV12-5 and TRBJ1-5; D unresolved. Per germline, CDR1 LGHNT and CDR2 FRNRAP. The CDR3 is made up of 15 amino acids. V was pared by 5 bases and J by 5 bases, with 16 bases between.

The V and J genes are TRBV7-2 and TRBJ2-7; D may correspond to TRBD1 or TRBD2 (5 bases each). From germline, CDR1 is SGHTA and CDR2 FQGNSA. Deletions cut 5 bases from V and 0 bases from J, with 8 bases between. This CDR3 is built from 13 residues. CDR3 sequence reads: CASSGTGSYEQYF. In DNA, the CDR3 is TGTGCCAGCAGCGGGACGGGCTCCTACGAGCAGTACTTC.

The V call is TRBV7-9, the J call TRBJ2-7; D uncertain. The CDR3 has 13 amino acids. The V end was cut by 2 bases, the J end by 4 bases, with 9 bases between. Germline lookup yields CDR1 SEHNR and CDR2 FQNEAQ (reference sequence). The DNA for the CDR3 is TGTGCCAGCAGCTTAAGGCAGTCATACGAGCAGTACTTC. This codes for CASSLRQSYEQYF.

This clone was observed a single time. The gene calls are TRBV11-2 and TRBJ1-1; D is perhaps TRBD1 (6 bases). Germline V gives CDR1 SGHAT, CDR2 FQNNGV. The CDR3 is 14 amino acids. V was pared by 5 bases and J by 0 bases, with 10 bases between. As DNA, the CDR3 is TGTGCCAGCAGCGGGGGGCTCATGAACACTGAAGCTTTCTTT. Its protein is CASSGGLMNTEAFF.

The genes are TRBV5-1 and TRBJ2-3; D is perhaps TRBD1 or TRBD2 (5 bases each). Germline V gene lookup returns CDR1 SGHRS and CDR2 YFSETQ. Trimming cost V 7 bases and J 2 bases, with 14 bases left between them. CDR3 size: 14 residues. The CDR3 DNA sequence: TGCGCCAGCGGGGGAACAGGATCCACAGATACGCAGTATTTT. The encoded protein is CASGGTGSTDTQYF.

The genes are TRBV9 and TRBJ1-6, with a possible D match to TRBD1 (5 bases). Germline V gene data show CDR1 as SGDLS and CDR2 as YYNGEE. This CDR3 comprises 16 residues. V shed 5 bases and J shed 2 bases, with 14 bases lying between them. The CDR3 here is CASSQRGVTYNSPLHF. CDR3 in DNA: TGTGCCAGCAGTCAGAGGGGTGTCACCTATAATTCACCCCTCCACTTT.

Here the CDR3 reads CASSWDRGVRNSPLHF. CDR3 nucleotide sequence: TGTGCCAGCAGTTGGGACAGGGGTGTTCGGAATTCACCCCTCCACTTT. The chain is built from TRBV7-2 and TRBJ1-6, with TRBD1 matching 10 bases. CDR3 length: 16 residues. The V segment lost 6 bases and the J segment 7 bases; nucleotides outside the gene matches: 9. Germline V gene data show CDR1 as SGHTA and CDR2 as FQGNSA.

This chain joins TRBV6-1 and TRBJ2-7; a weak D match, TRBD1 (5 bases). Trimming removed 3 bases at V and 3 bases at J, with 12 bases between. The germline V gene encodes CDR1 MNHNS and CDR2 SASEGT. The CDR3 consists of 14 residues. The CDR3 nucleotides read TGTGCCAGCAGTGAGCCGGACATTCACTACGAGCAGTACTTC. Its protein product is CASSEPDIHYEQYF.

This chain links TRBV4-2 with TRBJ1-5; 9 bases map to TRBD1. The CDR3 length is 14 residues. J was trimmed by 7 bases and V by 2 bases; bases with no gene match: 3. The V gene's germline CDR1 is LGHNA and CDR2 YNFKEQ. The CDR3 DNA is TGTGCCAGCAGCCAACGACAGGGGGGCCAGCCCCAGCATTTT. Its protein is CASSQRQGGQPQHF.

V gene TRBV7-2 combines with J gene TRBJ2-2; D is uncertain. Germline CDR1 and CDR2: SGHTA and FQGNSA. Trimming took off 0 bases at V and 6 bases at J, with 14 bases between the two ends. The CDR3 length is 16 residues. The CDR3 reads CASSLAMVVGAGELFF. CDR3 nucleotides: TGTGCCAGCAGCTTAGCGATGGTTGTTGGGGCCGGGGAGCTGTTTTTT.

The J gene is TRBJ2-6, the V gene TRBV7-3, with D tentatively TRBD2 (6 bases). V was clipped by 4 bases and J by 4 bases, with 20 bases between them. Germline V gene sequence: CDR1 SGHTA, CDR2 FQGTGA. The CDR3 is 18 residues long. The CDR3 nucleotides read TGTGCCAGCAGCTCCCACTCTAGCGCGGTTTACGGGGCCAACGTCCTGACTTTC. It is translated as CASSSHSSAVYGANVLTF.

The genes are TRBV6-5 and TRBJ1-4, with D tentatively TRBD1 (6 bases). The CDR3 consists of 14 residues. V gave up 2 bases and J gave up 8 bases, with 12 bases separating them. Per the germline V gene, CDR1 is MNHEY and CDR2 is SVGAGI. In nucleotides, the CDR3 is TGTGCCAGCAGTTACATACAGGGCCCCGAAAAACTGTTTTTT. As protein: CASSYIQGPEKLFF.

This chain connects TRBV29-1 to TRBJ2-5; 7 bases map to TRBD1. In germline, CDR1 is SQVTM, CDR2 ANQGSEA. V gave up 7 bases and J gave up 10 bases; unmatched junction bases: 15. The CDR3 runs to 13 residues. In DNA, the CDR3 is TGCAGCGCCGCTGGGACAGCAGGCGGACGCCAGTACTTC. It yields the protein CSAAGTAGGRQYF.

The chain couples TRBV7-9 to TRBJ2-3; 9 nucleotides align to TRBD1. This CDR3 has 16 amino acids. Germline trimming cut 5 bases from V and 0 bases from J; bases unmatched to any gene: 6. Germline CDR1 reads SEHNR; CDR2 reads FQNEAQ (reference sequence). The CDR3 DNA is TGTGCCAGCAGCCCCCGGACAGGGGTTAGCACAGATACGCAGTATTTT. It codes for CASSPRTGVSTDTQYF.

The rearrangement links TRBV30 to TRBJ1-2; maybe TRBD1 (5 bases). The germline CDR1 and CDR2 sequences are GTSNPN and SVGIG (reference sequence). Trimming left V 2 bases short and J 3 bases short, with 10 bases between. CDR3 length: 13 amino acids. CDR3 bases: TGTGCCTGGAGTCCCCGGGGCGACTATGGCTACACCTTC. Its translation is CAWSPRGDYGYTF. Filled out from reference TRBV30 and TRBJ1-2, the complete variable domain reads SQTIHQWPATLVQPVGSPLSLECTVEGTSNPNLYWYRQAAGRGLQLLFYSVGIGQISSEVPQNLSASRPQDRQFILSSKKLLLSDSGFYLCAWSPRGDYGYTFGSGTRLTVV.